This T cell receptor (beta chain) was captured by sequencing in a study of T cell responses to AZD1222 COVID-19 vaccine. The study, taken as a whole, reports: It should be noted that donors were predominantly white British and more often female, and clonal diversity was possibly underestimated. Scientists sampled the repertoires only once the peak T cell response had passed.

Only in-frame clones appear in the TCRdb table, and some are missing; sequencing was by immunoSEQ multiplex PCR. The repertoire includes around 91,000 clones, approximately 89% of them detected once, and roughly 8% sits in the top ten. As to this clone: Its specificity is unknown.

The CDR3 has 15 residues. V was shortened by 3 bases and J by 5 bases, with 16 bases between the two germline ends. Per germline, CDR1 DFQATT and CDR2 SNEGSKA (reference sequence). Second-dose recipients at about 4 or about 12 weeks were treated as one pooled group. The sample in question was peripheral blood, obtained 28 days after the second AZD1222 dose. This receptor was identified in an adult who received the AZD1222 COVID-19 vaccine. The chain is built from TRBV20-1 and TRBJ1-4; TRBD1 is a possible D gene (5 bases). DNA of the CDR3: TGCAGTGCTAGTCCCTGGTCAGGGCGGAATGAAAAACTGTTTTTT. It specifies CSASPWSGRNEKLFF.